The rows below give T cell receptor beta chains drawn from one sample of a study of CD8+CD57+ T cells in acquired aplastic anemia. TCRdb recomputed calls from the reads with MiXCR, one row per CDR3 protein. The top ten clones hold approximately 61% of a sample with some 82,000 distinct CDR3 sequences, about 45% of them seen once. Sequencing was performed on sorted CD4+, CD8+, or CD8+CD57+ T cells (not recorded which) from PBMCs. These receptors all come from a human donor in good health, serving as a control. CDR3s include the opening cysteine and the closing phenylalanine or tryptophan. The D gene is left open where the match is weak. Some rows have no size entry. The others give once, few or many, or a class for an expanded clone.

cdr3_aa cdr3_nt cdr3_length j_call d_call v_call clone_size
CASSPEYEQYF TGTGCCAGCAGTCCCGAGTACGAGCAGTACTTC 11 TRBJ2-7 . TRBV28 .
CASSSGTGSTEAFF TGTGCCAGCAGCTCCGGGACAGGGAGCACTGAAGCTTTCTTT 14 TRBJ1-1 TRBD1 TRBV9 many
CASSSGTTYEKLFF TGTGCCAGCAGCTCCGGGACGACCTACGAAAAACTGTTTTTT 14 TRBJ1-4 . TRBV5-5 few
CATSRGTGQGGNTIYF TGTGCCACCAGCAGAGGGACAGGGCAGGGTGGAAACACCATATATTTT 16 TRBJ1-3 TRBD1 TRBV15 .
CASSFYARTRLDTEAFF TGTGCCAGCAGTTTCTATGCCCGGACAAGGCTTGACACTGAAGCTTTCTTT 17 TRBJ1-1 . TRBV6-5 .
CSARWGGNTEAFF TGCAGTGCTAGATGGGGGGGGAACACTGAAGCTTTCTTT 13 TRBJ1-1 . TRBV20-1 many
CASSLGNSPLHF TGTGCCAGCAGTTTGGGGAATTCACCCCTCCACTTT 12 TRBJ1-6 . TRBV12-3/TRBV12-4 many
CASSEASTGFGYTF TGTGCCAGCAGTGAAGCCTCTACCGGATTTGGCTACACCTTC 14 TRBJ1-2 . TRBV2 many
CASSARTGNTEAFF TGTGCCAGCAGTGCCAGGACGGGGAATACTGAAGCTTTCTTT 14 TRBJ1-1 . TRBV2 .
CASSQDVRAAYEQYF TGCGCCAGCAGCCAAGATGTGCGAGCGGCGTACGAGCAGTACTTC 15 TRBJ2-7 . TRBV4-1 many
CASSARSGDVYEQYF TGTGCCAGCAGTGCTAGATCCGGGGACGTCTACGAGCAGTACTTC 15 TRBJ2-7 . TRBV25-1 .
CASKTSGGADNEQFF TGTGCCAGCAAAACTAGCGGGGGGGCCGATAATGAGCAGTTCTTC 15 TRBJ2-1 TRBD2 TRBV6-2/TRBV6-3 once
CATSAAGRGNEQFF TGTGCCACCAGTGCCGCGGGAAGGGGCAATGAGCAGTTCTTC 14 TRBJ2-1 . TRBV24-1 .
CASGGQGTSGNTIYF TGTGCCAGTGGGGGACAGGGGACCTCTGGAAACACCATATATTTT 15 TRBJ1-3 TRBD1 TRBV19 .
CSVEDLGGSYGYTF TGCAGCGTTGAAGATCTTGGGGGGTCATATGGCTACACCTTC 14 TRBJ1-2 . TRBV29-1 .
CSARDPGRTDTQYF TGCAGTGCTAGAGATCCCGGACGCACAGATACGCAGTATTTT 14 TRBJ2-3 . TRBV20-1 .
CASSSGGNSPLHF TGTGCCAGCAGCTCCGGGGGCAATTCACCCCTCCACTTT 13 TRBJ1-6 . TRBV7-9 .
CATSRVTANQPQHF TGTGCCACCAGCAGAGTGACAGCCAATCAGCCCCAGCATTTT 14 TRBJ1-5 . TRBV15 .
CASSGLADSGANVLTF TGTGCCAGCAGTGGCCTAGCGGACTCTGGGGCCAACGTCCTGACTTTC 16 TRBJ2-6 TRBD2 TRBV2 many
CASIRTGDNEQFF TGTGCCAGCATCAGGACTGGCGACAATGAGCAGTTCTTC 13 TRBJ2-1 . TRBV2 many
CSAGDRANYGYTF TGCAGCGCTGGGGACAGAGCTAACTATGGCTACACCTTC 13 TRBJ1-2 TRBD1 TRBV29-1 many
CATKYRGAGETQYF TGTGCCACCAAGTACCGGGGGGCCGGGGAGACCCAGTACTTC 14 TRBJ2-5 . TRBV24-1 few
CSIALGGGSYEQYF TGCAGTATCGCTCTTGGAGGTGGCTCCTACGAGCAGTACTTC 14 TRBJ2-7 . TRBV20-1 few
CATSEPSLGGNQPQHF TGTGCCACCAGTGAGCCCAGCCTGGGGGGCAATCAGCCCCAGCATTTT 16 TRBJ1-5 . TRBV24-1 many
CASSEQGPPSSYGYTF TGTGCCAGCAGTGAACAGGGGCCACCTTCGAGCTATGGCTACACCTTC 16 TRBJ1-2 TRBD1 TRBV12-3/TRBV12-4 many
CASSQFRGRDDNEQFF TGTGCCAGCAGCCAATTCCGCGGGAGGGACGACAATGAGCAGTTCTTC 16 TRBJ2-1 TRBD2 TRBV14 many
CASKEATEAFF TGTGCCAGCAAAGAAGCCACTGAAGCTTTCTTT 11 TRBJ1-1 . TRBV2 .
CASSPDYSNQPQHF TGTGCCAGCAGCCCGGATTATAGCAATCAGCCCCAGCATTTT 14 TRBJ1-5 . TRBV27 few
CASSYRALGGELFF TGTGCCAGCAGTTACAGGGCTCTTGGGGGGGAACTGTTTTTT 14 TRBJ1-4 . TRBV10-1 .
CASSLRSSSGYTF TGTGCCAGCAGTTTACGGAGTTCTTCTGGCTACACCTTC 13 TRBJ1-2 . TRBV25-1 .